This T cell receptor beta chain stems from a study of blood T cell repertoires in COVID-19. Whole-study context: Sites in the United States, Italy and Spain provided acute and convalescent COVID-19 samples.

Seattle researchers signed up patients amid active infection and tracked them longitudinally. This CDR3 comprises 16 residues. The trim removed 6 bases at V and 1 base at J, leaving 7 bases unmatched. Germline CDR1 reads LGHDT; CDR2 reads YNNKEL (reference sequence). TCRdb's table, derived via immunoSEQ multiplex PCR, lists solely in-frame clones and lacks some. The data contain 120,000 or so clones, nearly 90% of them seen just once; the ten biggest clones take up 3.8%. The specimen sequenced was peripheral blood. The TCR was taken from a woman in her fifties or sixties with COVID-19, enrolled during active disease. V usage is TRBV3-1 (or the pseudogene TRBV3-2) and J usage is TRBJ2-2; TRBD1 aligns across 8 bases. CDR3 in amino acids: CASRNPGTGNTGELFF. The CDR3 DNA sequence: TGTGCCAGCAGGAACCCCGGGACAGGGAACACCGGGGAGCTGTTTTTT.